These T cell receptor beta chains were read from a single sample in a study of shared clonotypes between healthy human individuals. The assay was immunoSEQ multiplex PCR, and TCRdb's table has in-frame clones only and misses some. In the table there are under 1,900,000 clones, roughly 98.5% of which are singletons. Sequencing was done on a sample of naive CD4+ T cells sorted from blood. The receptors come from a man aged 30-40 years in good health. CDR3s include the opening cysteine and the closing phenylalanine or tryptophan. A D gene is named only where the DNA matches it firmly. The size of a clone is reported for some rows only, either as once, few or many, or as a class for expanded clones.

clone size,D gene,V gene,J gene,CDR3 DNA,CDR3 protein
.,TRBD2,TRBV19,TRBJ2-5,TGTGCCAGTAGTCCGACTAGCGGGAGGGCCGTTTTGCGGGGGCAAGAGACCCAGTACTTC,CASSPTSGRAVLRGQETQYF
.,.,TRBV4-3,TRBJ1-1,TGCGCCAGCAGCCAGGACCTAGATCCGAGGGAAACTGAAGCTTTCTTT,CASSQDLDPRETEAFF
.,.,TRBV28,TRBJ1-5,TGTGCCAGCAGTACACCTCGGGGGGTGGGTATGAGCAATCAGCCCCAGCATTTT,CASSTPRGVGMSNQPQHF
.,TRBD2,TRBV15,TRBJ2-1,TGTGCCACCAGCAGAGATTTGGGCGGGAGTGGGTACAATGAGCAGTTCTTC,CATSRDLGGSGYNEQFF
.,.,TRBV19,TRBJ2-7,TGTGCCAGTAGTCAACCGGTAGGGCTAACCTACGAGCAGTACTTC,CASSQPVGLTYEQYF
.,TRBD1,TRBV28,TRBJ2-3,TGTGCCAGCAGTTCTCAAAAAGGGACAGAAATTAGCACAGATACGCAGTATTTT,CASSSQKGTEISTDTQYF
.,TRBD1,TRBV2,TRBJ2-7,TGTGCCAGCAAAGGGGGACAGGGGGCGCGGGAGCAGTACTTC,CASKGGQGAREQYF
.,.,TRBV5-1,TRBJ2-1,TGCGCCAGCAGCTTGGGTCCCCAGAAAGGTTACAATGAGCAGTTCTTC,CASSLGPQKGYNEQFF
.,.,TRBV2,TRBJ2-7,TGTGCCAGCAGCCGAACGCGGGGGCGGGTCGAGCAGTACTTC,CASSRTRGRVEQYF
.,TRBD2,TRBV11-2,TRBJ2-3,TGTGCCAGCAGCTTAACTAGCGGTACAGATACGCAGTATTTT,CASSLTSGTDTQYF
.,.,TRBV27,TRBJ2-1,TGTGCCAGCAGTTTACTGTCTAGAAACTACAATGAGCAGTTCTTC,CASSLLSRNYNEQFF
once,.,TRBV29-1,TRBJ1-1,TGCAGCGTAATGGACGGGAACACTGAAGCTTTCTTT,CSVMDGNTEAFF
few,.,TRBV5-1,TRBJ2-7,TGCGCCAGCAGCTTGGGTAGTACCTACGAGCAGTACTTC,CASSLGSTYEQYF
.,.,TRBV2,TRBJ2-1,TGTGCCAGCAGTGAAGCCTCACGACTTCTTTACAATGAGCAGTTCTTC,CASSEASRLLYNEQFF
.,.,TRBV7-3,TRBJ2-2,TGTGCCAGCAGCGGGACCAACACCGGGGAGCTGTTTTTT,CASSGTNTGELFF
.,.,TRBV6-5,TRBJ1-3,TGTGCCAGCAGACAAACCCGAGGACGTGGAAACACCATATATTTT,CASRQTRGRGNTIYF
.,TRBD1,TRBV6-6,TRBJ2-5,TGTGCCAGCAAACGTACGACAGGGGCTCAAGAGACCCAGTACTTC,CASKRTTGAQETQYF
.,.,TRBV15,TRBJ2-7,TGTGCCACCAGCATTACCGGGACATCAGACTACGAGCAGTACTTC,CATSITGTSDYEQYF
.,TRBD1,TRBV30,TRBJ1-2,TGTGCCTGGGGCAGGGGGATTGGTGGCTACACCTTC,CAWGRGIGGYTF
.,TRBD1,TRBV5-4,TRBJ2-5,TGTGCCAGCAGCTTGACAGGGGTCCAAGAGACCCAGTACTTC,CASSLTGVQETQYF
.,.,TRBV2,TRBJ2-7,TGTGCCAGCTTCAGGGATTTGGGAGAGCAGTACTTC,CASFRDLGEQYF
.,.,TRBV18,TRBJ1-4,TGTGCCAGCTCACCACAAAGCCCTCTCGCTAATAATGAAAAACTGTTTTTT,CASSPQSPLANNEKLFF
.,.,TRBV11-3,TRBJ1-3,TGTGCCAGCAGCCCCCGGCCGGGGGACACCATATATTTT,CASSPRPGDTIYF
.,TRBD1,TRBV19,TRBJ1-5,TGTGCCGCCGGGGACAGAAATCAGCCCCAGCATTTT,CAAGDRNQPQHF
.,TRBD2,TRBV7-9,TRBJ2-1,TGTGCCAGCAGCCCGACTAGCGGGCCACTCTCTTACAATGAGCAGTTCTTC,CASSPTSGPLSYNEQFF
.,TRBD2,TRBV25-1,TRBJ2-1,TGTGCCAACTCGACTAGCGGGACATACAATGAGCAGTTCTTC,CANSTSGTYNEQFF
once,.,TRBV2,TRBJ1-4,TGTGCCAGCAGACGAGTGACAGTAGAAAAACTGTTTTTT,CASRRVTVEKLFF
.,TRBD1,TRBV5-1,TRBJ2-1,TGCGCCAGCAGCCTGGGACAGGTCAATGAGCAGTTCTTC,CASSLGQVNEQFF
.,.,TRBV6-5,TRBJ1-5,TGTGCCAGCAGTTACTCCTCGCTGAATCAGCCCCAGCATTTT,CASSYSSLNQPQHF
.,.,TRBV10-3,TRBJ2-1,TGTGCCATCAGTGAGGCTTTGACAGTATCTAATGAGCAGTTCTTC,CAISEALTVSNEQFF
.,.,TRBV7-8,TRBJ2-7,TGTGCCAGCAGCTTAGTAGCGGCCCAGGGCGAGCAGTACTTC,CASSLVAAQGEQYF
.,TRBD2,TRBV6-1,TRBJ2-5,TGTGCCAGCACCTCGTCGAGCGGGGGCATAGAGACCCAGTACTTC,CASTSSSGGIETQYF
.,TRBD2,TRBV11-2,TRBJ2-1,TGTGCCAGCAGCCTTGGACTAGCGGGAGTGGATGAGCAGTTCTTC,CASSLGLAGVDEQFF
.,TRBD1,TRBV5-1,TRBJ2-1,TGCGCCAGCAGCCCAGGACAGGTTCAGGTCAATGAGCAGTTCTTC,CASSPGQVQVNEQFF
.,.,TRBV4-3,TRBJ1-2,TGCGCCAGCAGCCAAGTACTTTCACAGGCGACTTTGTATGGCTACACCTTC,CASSQVLSQATLYGYTF
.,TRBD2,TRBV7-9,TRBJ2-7,TGTGCCAGCAGCCCGGGACTAGCGGGAGGGAAGCAGTACTTC,CASSPGLAGGKQYF
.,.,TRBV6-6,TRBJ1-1,TGTGCCAGCAGTTATACCCGCGGCGAAGCTTTCTTT,CASSYTRGEAFF
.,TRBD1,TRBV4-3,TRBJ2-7,TGCGCCAGCAGCCATACCGGGACAGGGTTTTCCTACGAGCAGTACTTC,CASSHTGTGFSYEQYF